This is a list of T cell receptor beta chains from one sample in a study of OX40 agonist ivuxolimab in advanced cancers. Some clones are missing from TCRdb's copy, which holds only in-frame ones; the method was immunoSEQ multiplex PCR. The repertoire includes 95,000 to 150,000 clones, roughly 93% of them detected once, and 0.15% to 0.16% sits in the top ten. This specimen consisted of CD4+ or CD8+ T cells sorted from blood, obtained in a trial of the OX40 agonist ivuxolimab. These receptors all come from an adult with an advanced solid tumor such as melanoma, head and neck, liver or kidney cancer. CDR3s include the opening cysteine and the closing phenylalanine or tryptophan.

length	J	V	CDR3
13	TRBJ2-3	TRBV6-6	CASSYSRGDTQYF
13	TRBJ1-1	TRBV30	CAWRARGRTEAFF
16	TRBJ1-1	TRBV5-4	CASSLGAARLYTEAFF
16	TRBJ2-3	TRBV19	CASSWGAGMATDTQYF
15	TRBJ2-7	TRBV10-3	CAISDRGLVSYEQYF
14	TRBJ2-2	TRBV5-1	CASRRTSNTGELFF
16	TRBJ2-3	TRBV5-1	CASSLVGRLSTDTQYF
17	TRBJ2-3	TRBV19	CASSIVRTSGFTDTQYF
13	TRBJ2-3	TRBV6-5	CASSYDYTDTQYF
16	TRBJ1-4	TRBV7-8	CASSLVTGATNEKLFF
19	TRBJ1-3	TRBV5-4	CASSLEAGGASLAGNTIYF
15	TRBJ2-5	TRBV28	CASSSGAGAQETQYF
13	TRBJ2-7	TRBV12-2	CASRSPGDHEQYF
13	TRBJ1-1	TRBV7-2	CASSLEGPLAAFF
18	TRBJ1-5	TRBV7-8	CASSLERQGAPPGQPQHF
12	TRBJ2-3	TRBV29-1	CSVVYRANTQYF
13	TRBJ2-5	TRBV5-1	CASSRSPQETQYF
14	TRBJ1-2	TRBV2	CASKGLRGPYGYTF
18	TRBJ2-1	TRBV18	CASSQRTSSGSYVNEQFF
15	TRBJ2-7	TRBV19	CASSIAAGARYEQYF
13	TRBJ2-2	TRBV6-6	CASRTSGGGELFF
17	TRBJ2-2	TRBV5-4	CASSHGGGRANTGELFF
13	TRBJ1-2	TRBV7-3	CASSSDPNYGYTF
14	TRBJ2-5	TRBV5-1	CASSLTGGAETQYF
14	TRBJ2-2	TRBV14	CASSQVLHTGELFF
14	TRBJ1-2	TRBV5-1	CASSLDSFNYGYTF
15	TRBJ1-4	TRBV18	CASSPSAGPTEKLFF
14	TRBJ1-4	TRBV5-4	CASSQDGRNEKLFF
13	TRBJ1-1	TRBV6-5	CASRAGRNTEAFF
15	TRBJ1-5	TRBV25-1	CASSEPGTGRTPQHF
12	TRBJ1-1	TRBV30	CAWNTGNTEAFF
14	TRBJ2-1	TRBV29-1	CSVHGHISYNEQFF
11	TRBJ1-2	TRBV27	CASSFRVWVTF
15	TRBJ2-3	TRBV6-6	CASSYSVGRGDTQYF
11	TRBJ1-1	TRBV7-9	CASRQTGMAFF
17	TRBJ1-3	TRBV5-6	CASSLGIGRAQGDTIYF
12	TRBJ2-1	TRBV27	CASSVTGLVQFF
16	TRBJ2-3	TRBV29-1	CSVEGASGGATDTQYF
14	TRBJ1-6	TRBV6-6	CASSYRQESSPLHF
19	TRBJ2-2	TRBV21-1	CASSKEDREYPSNTGELFF
15	TRBJ1-2	TRBV11-2	CASSLGQGVSGGYTF
14	TRBJ1-4	TRBV28	CASSFGDSNEKLFF
11	TRBJ2-5	TRBV21-1	CAAPVQETQYF
12	TRBJ2-7	TRBV7-9	CASSPRALEQYF
15	TRBJ2-3	TRBV11-3	CASSLGGGVRDTQYF
13	TRBJ2-2	TRBV28	CASRPQGAGELFF
14	TRBJ2-3	TRBV6-4	CASRDTLSTDTQYF
16	TRBJ1-5	TRBV7-2	CASSLRGRGRNQPQHF
13	TRBJ2-2	TRBV2	CASSESNTGELFF
18	TRBJ2-3	TRBV7-9	CASGRAGATLGNTDTQYF
15	TRBJ2-5	TRBV19	CASSLTSGLQETQYF
14	TRBJ1-4	TRBV11-2	CASSPGRSNEKLFF
15	TRBJ2-1	TRBV25-1	CASRPASGSNNEQFF
14	TRBJ1-2	TRBV10-3	CAISDPGPNYGYTF
14	TRBJ1-1	TRBV9	CASSARQGNTEAFF